This passage covers 16 T cell receptor beta chains from one sample sequenced in a study of PD-1 blockade in classical Hodgkin lymphoma. Time point here: cycle 4 day 1 (C4D1), after five to seven weeks of nivolumab. Every one of the patients relapsed after autologous stem cell transplantation (brentuximab vedotin exposure was variable). Libraries were prepared by immunoSEQ multiplex PCR; TCRdb keeps only in-frame clonotypes and omits some of them. The sample shows some 58,000 clones, around nine tenths of them seen only once. The sample consisted of peripheral blood mononuclear cells (PBMCs), taken before the fourth cycle of nivolumab. The receptors stem from a human donor with classical Hodgkin lymphoma.

This rearrangement joins TRBV6-1 to TRBJ1-2; a possible D gene is TRBD1 (5 bases). Trimming took 5 bases from V and 1 from J, leaving 8 bases between them. The CDR3 runs to 13 residues. Germline V lookup: CDR1 MNHNS, CDR2 SASEGT. The CDR3 protein is CASSSGRNYGYTF. As DNA, the CDR3 is TGTGCCAGCAGTTCAGGGCGTAACTATGGCTACACCTTC.

The V call is TRBV7-9, the J call TRBJ1-4; possible D gene TRBD1, 5 bases. The CDR3 is 14 residues long. Deletions cut 7 bases from V and 3 bases from J, with 12 bases between. Germline-derived CDR1 and CDR2 are SEHNR and FQNEAQ (reference sequence). CDR3 amino acids: CASTRGGANEKLFF. The CDR3 DNA reads TGTGCCAGCACCCGCGGGGGAGCTAATGAAAAACTGTTTTTT.

V gene TRBV28 combines with J gene TRBJ2-2, with 8 bases identical to TRBD1. The germline V gene encodes CDR1 MDHEN and CDR2 SYDVKM. With 1 base clipped from V and 1 base from J, the junction kept 5 bases outside the gene matches. The CDR3 length is 17 residues. The CDR3 here is CASSLSPGQGNTGELFF. Written as DNA, the CDR3 is TGTGCCAGCAGTTTATCCCCCGGACAGGGGAACACCGGGGAGCTGTTTTTT.

The V and J genes are TRBV28 and TRBJ2-3; 10 bases fit TRBD2. The V and J ends lost 6 bases and 2 bases, in that order; junction bases with no gene match: 8. CDR1 MDHEN and CDR2 SYDVKM come from the germline V gene. The CDR3 covers 16 residues. This CDR3 reads CASRDLAGESTDTQYF. The CDR3 DNA is TGTGCCAGCAGGGACCTAGCGGGGGAATCCACAGATACGCAGTATTTT.

The chain uses TRBV18 and TRBJ2-5; tentative D call: TRBD1 (6 bases). V was trimmed by 2 bases and J by 5 bases, leaving 12 bases between them. This CDR3 has 14 residues. CDR1 and CDR2 from the germline V gene are KGHSH and LQKENI. This CDR3 reads CASSPYGDTETQYF. As DNA, the CDR3 is TGTGCCAGCTCACCATATGGGGACACCGAGACCCAGTACTTC.

This sequence joins TRBV18 and TRBJ2-2, with unresolved D. Germline lookup yields CDR1 KGHSH and CDR2 LQKENI. V lost 0 bases and J lost 6, with 8 bases in between. This CDR3 has 14 residues. In DNA form, the CDR3 reads TGTGCCAGCTCACCACCGGCTGGCGCCGGGGAGCTGTTTTTT. Protein sequence: CASSPPAGAGELFF.

With respect to this clone: The missing conserved phenylalanine or tryptophan at the end of this CDR3 makes a read error likely. The chain recombines TRBV6-5 with TRBJ1-4, with D unresolved. The CDR3 spans 14 residues. The V and J ends lost 0 bases and 8 bases respectively, with 10 bases between them. Germline V gene sequence: CDR1 MNHEY, CDR2 SVGAGI. CDR3 nucleotide sequence: TGTGCCAGCAGTTACTCTGGGTTGAAGGAAAAACTGTTTCTT. The encoded protein is CASSYSGLKEKLFL.

V is TRBV6-5 and J is TRBJ2-1, with D hard to call. This CDR3 is 11 amino acids long. Germline V gives CDR1 MNHEY, CDR2 SVGAGI. The V end lost 5 bases, the J end lost 3 bases, and 2 bases lay between the germline ends. Here the CDR3 DNA reads TGTGCCAGCAGTAACTACAATGAGCAGTTCTTC. Translating it yields CASSNYNEQFF.

The chain is built from TRBV6-6 and TRBJ2-1; D gene ambiguous. The CDR3 loop spans 12 amino acids. The germline V gene encodes CDR1 MNHNY and CDR2 SVGAGI (reference sequence). V was clipped by 1 base and J by 4 bases, with 2 bases between them. The CDR3 DNA sequence: TGTGCCAGCAGTTACTTATACAATGAGCAGTTCTTC. Protein: CASSYLYNEQFF.

The chain has TRBV12-2 and TRBJ2-2; the table names TRBD2, a call not compared with the DNA. TRBV12-2 is classified as a pseudogene. The CDR3 runs 20 residues. The CDR3 region is CASRLAFIWASGRGTGELFF. The CDR3 DNA follows: TGTGCAAGTCGCTTAGCGTTCATCTGGGCTAGCGGGAGGGGAACCGGGGAGCTGTTTTTT.

The chain combines TRBV9 with TRBJ2-3, with TRBD2 identical over 9 bases. This CDR3 region has 15 residues. J lost 4 bases, V lost 4 bases, and 7 bases had no gene match. CDR1 is SGDLS and CDR2 is YYNGEE in the germline V gene. This chain's CDR3 is CASSFAGGSADTQYF. In DNA form, the CDR3 reads TGTGCCAGCAGCTTTGCGGGGGGGTCGGCAGATACGCAGTATTTT.

This clone was seen just once. The CDR3 loop is CASSVPGAYEQYF. The CDR3 DNA reads TGCGCCAGCAGTGTTCCGGGTGCCTACGAGCAGTACTTC. V usage is TRBV10-2 and J usage is TRBJ2-7; no definite D call. The CDR3 has 13 amino acids. Trimming took off 4 bases at V and 2 bases at J, with 9 bases between the two ends. Germline loops: CDR1 WSHSY, CDR2 SAAADI.

The chain carries TRBV10-3 and TRBJ2-3, with 7 bases fitting TRBD1. Germline V CDR1 and CDR2: ENHRY, SYGVKD. The CDR3 runs to 15 residues. V was pared by 3 bases and J by 6 bases, with 9 bases of the junction left unmatched. The CDR3 loop is CAISDSDRVVDTQYF. The CDR3 DNA follows: TGTGCCATCAGTGACTCAGACAGGGTGGTTGATACGCAGTATTTT.

In DNA form, the CDR3 reads TGTGCCAGCAGCAAAGGAGGGACAGATTATGGCTACACCTTC. Protein sequence: CASSKGGTDYGYTF. This chain uses TRBV21-1 with TRBJ1-2; no DNA check was done on the table's D call, TRBD1. TRBV21-1 is an annotated pseudogene. The CDR3 is 14 amino acids.

J is TRBJ2-5 and V is TRBV29-1; either TRBD1 or TRBD2 may fit D (6 bases each). The CDR3 is made up of 15 amino acids. Trimming left V 6 bases short and J 4 bases short, with 21 bases between. Germline lookup yields CDR1 SQVTM and CDR2 ANQGSEA. CDR3 sequence (DNA): TGCAGCGTCGCCCCGGGGGCAGGGAGGACAGAGACCCAGTACTTC. Translation: CSVAPGAGRTETQYF.

The J gene is TRBJ1-5, the V gene TRBV18; maybe TRBD1 (6 bases). Trimming took off 6 bases at V and 8 bases at J, with 17 bases between the two ends. The germline V gene encodes CDR1 KGHSH and CDR2 LQKENI. This CDR3 has 14 amino acids. CDR3 protein: CASSPRGGGEPQHF. CDR3 bases: TGTGCCAGCTCTCCCCGGGGGGGCGGGGAGCCCCAGCATTTT.